The 9 T cell receptor beta chains below were found in one sample sequenced in a study of T cell responses to AZD1222 COVID-19 vaccine. This table comes from immunoSEQ multiplex PCR, and its TCRdb copy is limited to in-frame clones, with some not included. Among more than 110,000 clones listed, 89% were seen once. This specimen consisted of peripheral blood, obtained on day 0 of AZD1222 vaccination. These receptors came from an adult in good health.

The J gene is TRBJ2-2, the V gene TRBV14; no reliable D call. The CDR3 consists of 17 residues. Germline CDR1 and CDR2: SGHDN and FVKESK. V shed 1 base and J shed 3 bases, with 15 bases lying between them. The CDR3 loop is CASSQVGQAVDTGELFF. CDR3 nucleotide sequence: TGTGCCAGCAGCCAAGTGGGTCAGGCAGTTGACACCGGGGAGCTGTTTTTT.

The chain is built from TRBV4-1 and TRBJ2-7, with D possibly TRBD1 on 7 matching bases. Germline CDR1 is MGHRA and CDR2 is YSYEKL. V lost 0 bases to trimming and J lost 0 bases, with 18 bases between them. The CDR3 is made up of 18 amino acids. CDR3 amino acids: CASSQDPQGGTLSYEQYF. CDR3 sequence (DNA): TGCGCCAGCAGCCAAGACCCGCAGGGGGGCACCCTCTCCTACGAGCAGTACTTC.

The chain uses TRBV28 and TRBJ2-7; TRBD2 aligns across 7 bases. Trimming cost V 6 bases and J 5 bases; bases outside gene matches: 7. The CDR3 loop spans 13 amino acids. CDR1 and CDR2 from the germline V gene are MDHEN and SYDVKM. The CDR3 bases are TGTGCCAGCAGGGGGGGAGGGGCCGACGAGCAGTACTTC. Its protein is CASRGGGADEQYF.

About this clone: The sample contains more than one DNA sequence encoding this CDR3. V gene TRBV9 combines with J gene TRBJ1-1; 9 nucleotides agree with TRBD1. Germline V gene lookup returns CDR1 SGDLS and CDR2 YYNGEE. There are 15 residues in the CDR3. J gave up 2 bases and V 3 bases, and 5 bases lay outside the gene matches. DNA for the CDR3: TGTGCCAGCAGCGAGGGGACAGGGAGTAACACTGAAGCTTTCTTT. Its translation is CASSEGTGSNTEAFF. Together with reference TRBV9 and TRBJ1-1, the CDR3 gives the full variable domain: DSGVTQTPKHLITATGQRVTLRCSPRSGDLSVYWYQQSLDQGLQFLIQYYNGEERAKGNILERFSAQQFPDLHSELNLSSLELGDSALYFCASSEGTGSNTEAFFGQGTRLTVV.

This clone was seen just once. V and J are TRBV5-4 and TRBJ2-5; 7 nucleotides line up with TRBD2. The ends lost 4 bases at V and 5 bases at J; junction bases unmatched: 11. This CDR3 has 15 residues. The germline gives CDR1 SGHNT, CDR2 YYREEE (reference sequence). The CDR3 region is CASSLALAREETQYF. CDR3 nucleotides: TGTGCCAGCAGCCTGGCCCTAGCGCGGGAGGAGACCCAGTACTTC.

This clone has just one count. CDR3 sequence (DNA): TGTGCCAGCAGCCTCGCTAGCGGGAGGGGAAATGAGCAGTTCTTC. It encodes CASSLASGRGNEQFF. The chain recombines TRBV3-1 (or the pseudogene TRBV3-2) with TRBJ2-1, with 12 bases identical to TRBD2. Germline loops: CDR1 LGHDT, CDR2 YNNKEL (reference sequence). There are 15 residues in the CDR3. V was pared by 4 bases and J by 7 bases, with 5 bases of the junction left unmatched.

This rearrangement joins TRBV11-2 to TRBJ1-3; D is undetermined. The germline V gene encodes CDR1 SGHAT and CDR2 FQNNGV. This CDR3 spans 17 amino acids. V dropped 6 bases and J dropped 0 bases, with 18 bases sitting between them. The CDR3 DNA reads as TGTGCCAGCAGGAGCTTGAGGCGGGCAAGCTCTGGAAACACCATATATTTT. It is translated as CASRSLRRASSGNTIYF.

V is TRBV19 and J is TRBJ1-2, with D tentatively TRBD1 (5 bases). The V gene's germline CDR1 is LNHDA and CDR2 SQIVND (reference sequence). Deletions cut 5 bases from V and 2 bases from J, with 15 bases between. The CDR3 is 15 amino acids. CDR3 loop: CASSGGPAMNYGYTF. CDR3 bases: TGTGCCAGTAGTGGGGGTCCAGCGATGAACTATGGCTACACCTTC.

The V call is TRBV11-3, the J call TRBJ2-1; D is unclear. The V end was cut by 3 bases, the J end by 1 base, with 13 bases between. This CDR3 is 16 amino acids long. From germline, CDR1 is SGHNT and CDR2 YENEEA. Here the CDR3 DNA reads TGTGCCAGCAGCTTGGGCGGCTTGGGATCCTACAATGAGCAGTTCTTC. Translating it yields CASSLGGLGSYNEQFF.